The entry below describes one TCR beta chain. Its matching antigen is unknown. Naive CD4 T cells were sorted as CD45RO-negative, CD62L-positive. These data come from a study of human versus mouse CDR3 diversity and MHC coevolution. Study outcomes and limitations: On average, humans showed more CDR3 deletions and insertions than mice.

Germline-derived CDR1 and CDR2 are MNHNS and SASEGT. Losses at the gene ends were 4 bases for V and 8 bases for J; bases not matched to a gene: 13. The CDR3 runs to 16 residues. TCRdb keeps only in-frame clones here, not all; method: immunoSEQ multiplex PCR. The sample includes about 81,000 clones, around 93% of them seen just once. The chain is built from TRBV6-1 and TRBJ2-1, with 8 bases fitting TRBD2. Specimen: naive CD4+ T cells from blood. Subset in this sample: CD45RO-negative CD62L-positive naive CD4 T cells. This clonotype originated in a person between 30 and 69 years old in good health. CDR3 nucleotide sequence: TGTGCCAGCAGTGCAACATCGGGGGGGCTTAAGTATGAGCAGTTCTTC. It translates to CASSATSGGLKYEQFF.